Below, 12 T cell receptor beta chains from the same sample are listed, as sequenced in a study of blood T cell repertoires in COVID-19. Sequenced by immunoSEQ multiplex PCR; TCRdb stores in-frame clones only, minus some. The sample shows roughly 340,000 clones, 90% to 95% of them seen only once. Material: peripheral blood. The receptors derive from a woman between 18 and 29 years old who had recovered from COVID-19.

The rearrangement links TRBV7-9 to TRBJ2-2, with 7 bases lining up with TRBD2. This CDR3 has 14 amino acids. The germline V gene has CDR1 SEHNR and CDR2 FQNEAQ (reference sequence). V dropped 5 bases and J dropped 6; count of bases not matched to a gene: 6. CDR3 coding DNA: TGTGCCAGCAGCCCGACGCGGGAGTCCGGGGAGCTGTTTTTT. Residues: CASSPTRESGELFF.

The chain uses TRBV7-8 and TRBJ1-2, with TRBD1 matching over 7 bases. V gave up 1 base and J gave up 4 bases; unmatched junction bases: 15. CDR1 SGHVS and CDR2 FQNEAQ come from the germline V gene. The CDR3 length is 18 residues. The CDR3 nucleotides are TGTGCCAGCAGCTTAGGTTTCTTCGAGGGGGCAATCTTCTATGGCTACACCTTC. Its protein is CASSLGFFEGAIFYGYTF.

The CDR3 DNA sequence: TGTGCCAGCAGGTGGGACAGCGGAGGCGAGCAGTACGTC. This gives the protein CASRWDSGGEQYV. The chain has TRBV6-5 and TRBJ2-7; TRBD1 aligns across 7 bases. The trim removed 6 bases at V and 6 bases at J, leaving 8 bases unmatched. This CDR3 has 13 amino acids. Germline-derived CDR1 and CDR2 are MNHEY and SVGAGI.

The chain joins TRBV5-3 to TRBJ1-6; D is uncertain. TRBV5-3 is sorted into the ORF group, with uncertain function. V gave up 0 bases and J gave up 0 bases, with 10 bases separating them. The CDR3 spans 17 residues. CDR3 sequence reads: CARSLVSMASYNSPLHF. In DNA, the CDR3 is TGTGCCAGAAGCTTGGTGTCAATGGCCTCCTATAATTCACCCCTCCACTTT.

The V call is TRBV30, the J call TRBJ1-1, with D unresolved. The CDR3 runs to 13 residues. CDR1 is GTSNPN and CDR2 is SVGIG in the germline V gene (reference sequence). Trimming removed 8 bases from V and 1 base from J, with 14 bases in between. Here the CDR3 reads CALGARQNTEAFF. The DNA for the CDR3 is TGTGCCCTCGGAGCACGGCAGAACACTGAAGCTTTCTTT.

In this sample, this clone turned up once. V and J are TRBV19 and TRBJ1-2; weak D call: TRBD1 (5 bases). Trimming took 2 bases from V and 6 from J, leaving 10 bases between them. Germline CDR1 LNHDA, CDR2 SQIVND (reference sequence). This CDR3 spans 13 amino acids. As DNA, the CDR3 is TGTGCCAGTAGTATACAGGGTTTGAATGGCTACACCTTC. Translated, it gives CASSIQGLNGYTF.

The J gene is TRBJ1-1, the V gene TRBV6-5; 9 bases map to TRBD1. CDR1 and CDR2 (germline): MNHEY, SVGAGI. This CDR3 contains 13 residues. The V segment lost 11 bases and the J segment 5 bases; nucleotides outside the gene matches: 9. CDR3 in DNA: TGTGCCGCGAACAGGGGGCGCGGAACTGAAGCTTTCTTT. Residues: CAANRGRGTEAFF.

This clone was recorded only once. The J gene is TRBJ1-4, the V gene TRBV19; 7 bases map to TRBD1. J was trimmed by 0 bases and V by 5 bases; bases with no gene match: 6. CDR1 LNHDA and CDR2 SQIVND come from the germline V gene (reference sequence). This CDR3 region has 16 residues. CDR3 protein: CASSLDRNPTNEKLFF. The CDR3 coding sequence is TGTGCCAGTAGTCTGGACAGGAACCCAACTAATGAAAAACTGTTTTTT.

The chain joins TRBV5-8 to TRBJ1-5, with TRBD1 as a possible D gene (5 bases). CDR3 length: 14 residues. CDR1 and CDR2 (germline): SGHTS, YDEGEE. V lost 4 bases to trimming and J lost 4 bases, with 12 bases between them. CDR3 sequence reads: CASSRVAGNQPQHF. Written as DNA, the CDR3 is TGTGCCAGCAGCCGTGTAGCAGGGAATCAGCCCCAGCATTTT.

The rearrangement joins TRBV7-2 to TRBJ1-1; D possibly corresponds to TRBD1 (6 bases). The CDR3 covers 14 residues. Trimming left V 1 base short and J 4 bases short, with 10 bases between. Per germline, CDR1 SGHTA and CDR2 FQGNSA. The DNA for the CDR3 is TGTGCCAGCAGCTTAGACAGGGAAGTCACTGAAGCTTTCTTT. Its protein product is CASSLDREVTEAFF. Looking up the rest from reference TRBV7-2 and TRBJ1-1 gives the full variable domain: GAGVSQSPSNKVTEKGKDVELRCDPISGHTALYWYRQSLGQGLEFLIYFQGNSAPDKSGLPSDRFSAERTGGSVSTLTIQRTQQEDSAVYLCASSLDREVTEAFFGQGTRLTVV.

The rearrangement uses TRBV5-6 and TRBJ2-7; D ambiguous. This CDR3 has 13 amino acids. V shed 1 base and J shed 7 bases, with 12 bases lying between them. Germline V gene data show CDR1 as SGHDT and CDR2 as YYEEEE. DNA of the CDR3: TGTGCCAGCAGCTTGAGAGGCAACTGGGAGCAGTACGTC. Its protein is CASSLRGNWEQYV.

V gene TRBV5-5 combines with J gene TRBJ1-5; D is perhaps TRBD1 (6 bases). The germline V gene encodes CDR1 SGHKS and CDR2 YYEKEE (reference sequence). V was shortened by 4 bases and J by 4 bases, with 15 bases between the two germline ends. CDR3 size: 15 residues. CDR3 residues: CASSMISGVNQPQHF. DNA for the CDR3: TGTGCCAGCAGCATGATTTCAGGGGTGAATCAGCCCCAGCATTTT.